Shown below are 31 T cell receptor beta chains from a single sample sequenced in a study of OX40 agonist ivuxolimab in advanced cancers. Only in-frame clones appear in the TCRdb table, and some are missing; sequencing was by immunoSEQ multiplex PCR. The table lists 9,500 to 15,000 clones, about 75% of them singletons. The source was CD4+ or CD8+ T cells sorted from blood, collected in a trial of the OX40 agonist ivuxolimab. The receptors come from an adult with an advanced solid tumor such as melanoma, head and neck, liver or kidney cancer.

This clone was picked up a small number of times. The chain uses TRBV7-9 and TRBJ1-5, with 8 bases aligning to TRBD1. The ends lost 3 bases at V and 9 bases at J; junction bases unmatched: 4. Germline V lookup: CDR1 SEHNR, CDR2 FQNEAQ (reference sequence). The CDR3 is 13 residues long. The CDR3 region is CASSLTGVRPQHF. CDR3 nucleotides: TGTGCCAGCAGCTTGACAGGGGTTAGGCCCCAGCATTTT.

CDR3 sequence reads: CASSYGQDYEAFF. DNA of the CDR3: TGTGCCAGCAGTTACGGGCAGGACTATGAAGCTTTCTTT. The chain combines TRBV6-5 with TRBJ1-1; D ambiguous. In germline, CDR1 is MNHEY, CDR2 SVGAGI. The CDR3 has 13 amino acids. V lost 2 bases to trimming and J lost 7 bases, with 11 bases between them.

J is TRBJ2-7 and V is TRBV6-5, with TRBD1 as a possible D gene (6 bases). The germline V gene has CDR1 MNHEY and CDR2 SVGAGI. V lost 5 bases and J lost 2, with 16 bases in between. CDR3 size: 15 residues. The CDR3 coding sequence is TGTGCCAGCAGTCCTCTAGGGGGTTATACCTACGAGCAGTACTTC. It is translated as CASSPLGGYTYEQYF.

The V call is TRBV11-3, the J call TRBJ2-2; D call uncertain. This CDR3 spans 12 amino acids. The ends were cut back, 5 bases at V and 9 bases at J, with 10 bases in the middle. Germline V gene lookup returns CDR1 SGHNT and CDR2 YENEEA. CDR3 nucleotide sequence: TGTGCCAGCAGCCCCGAGGTCTGGGAGCTGTTTTTT. This sequence encodes CASSPEVWELFF.

V is TRBV7-9 and J is TRBJ2-7; tentative D call: TRBD1 (5 bases). The CDR3 consists of 13 residues. V gave up 10 bases and J gave up 0 bases, with 13 bases separating them. From germline, CDR1 is SEHNR and CDR2 FQNEAQ (reference sequence). The CDR3: CATRSTASYEQYF. CDR3 sequence (DNA): TGTGCCACCCGATCGACAGCCTCCTACGAGCAGTACTTC.

A single count supports this clone. CDR3: CASPRQGAYSYEQYF. The CDR3 DNA follows: TGCGCCAGCCCTAGACAGGGGGCGTACTCCTACGAGCAGTACTTC. The gene calls are TRBV23-1 and TRBJ2-7; 10 nucleotides agree with TRBD1. TRBV23-1 is treated as an ORF (open reading frame) with a function not yet certain. This CDR3 has 15 amino acids. After removal of 8 bases from V and 0 bases from J, the junction contained 7 bases not matched to a gene.

This clone turned up a few times. The CDR3 nucleotides are TGTGCCAGCAGCTTAAACAGCGCGACCCACGAGCAGTACTTC. This sequence encodes CASSLNSATHEQYF. The V call is TRBV13, the J call TRBJ2-7; D is unresolved. This CDR3 region has 14 residues. Germline V lookup: CDR1 PRHDT, CDR2 FYEKMQ (reference sequence). V was pared by 2 bases and J by 5 bases, with 13 bases between.

The gene calls are TRBV7-9 and TRBJ1-4; a weak D match, TRBD1 (6 bases). Trimming removed 5 bases at V and 10 bases at J, with 20 bases between. The CDR3 loop spans 15 amino acids. Germline values: CDR1 SEHNR, CDR2 FQNEAQ (reference sequence). The CDR3 DNA reads TGTGCCAGCAGCAAGGGGGATGGTGTCAGGGGAAAACTGTTTTTT. Translating gives CASSKGDGVRGKLFF.

This clone has only a few counts. The chain has TRBV11-2 and TRBJ2-1; D gene ambiguous. The V end was cut by 1 base, the J end by 10 bases, with 8 bases between. Germline CDR1 and CDR2: SGHAT and FQNNGV. The CDR3 consists of 12 residues. The CDR3 nucleotides read TGTGCCAGCAGCTTAGTTTTGGGGGAGCAGTTCTTC. It is translated as CASSLVLGEQFF.

The CDR3 region is CASSVGILAGDQETQYF. As DNA, the CDR3 is TGTGCCAGCAGCGTAGGCATTCTAGCGGGAGACCAAGAGACCCAGTACTTC. J is TRBJ2-5 and V is TRBV7-6; 10 bases agree with TRBD2. The CDR3 has 17 amino acids. The V gene end was trimmed by 5 bases and the J gene end by 0 bases; junction bases not matched to a gene: 9. Germline V gene sequence: CDR1 SGHVS, CDR2 FNYEAQ.

This clone has only a few counts. This rearrangement joins TRBV5-4 to TRBJ2-1; D is unclear. V lost 3 bases to trimming and J lost 10 bases, with 8 bases between them. This CDR3 spans 11 amino acids. Germline lookup yields CDR1 SGHNT and CDR2 YYREEE (reference sequence). The CDR3 DNA reads TGTGCCAGCAGCTCCTCGTTGGAGCAGTTCTTC. Residues: CASSSSLEQFF.

This clone was observed a handful of times. This chain joins TRBV5-1 and TRBJ1-1, with TRBD1 matching over 7 bases. The CDR3 length is 16 residues. V lost 4 bases and J lost 3; bases outside the gene matches: 12. The germline V gene encodes CDR1 SGHRS and CDR2 YFSETQ. For the CDR3, the DNA is TGCGCCAGCAGCGAAACAGGGGACGCCGTGTACACTGAAGCTTTCTTT. The encoded protein is CASSETGDAVYTEAFF.

The chain is built from TRBV6-6 and TRBJ2-7; D is ambiguous. V lost 0 bases and J 7 bases, leaving 7 bases between the germline ends. The germline CDR1 and CDR2 sequences are MNHNY and SVGAGI (reference sequence). CDR3 length equals 12 residues. The CDR3 region has the DNA TGTGCCAGCAGTTACTCAGGTGGGGAGCAGTACTTC. Its translation: CASSYSGGEQYF.

This rearrangement joins TRBV27 to TRBJ2-5; D unresolved. TRBJ2-7 matches the DNA end more closely, so the J call is doubtful. Germline CDR1 is MNHEY and CDR2 is SMNVEV (reference sequence). The CDR3 contains 14 residues. CDR3 protein: CASSLYGIPYEQYF. CDR3 nucleotides: TGTGCCAGCAGTTTATACGGAATCCCGTACGAGCAGTACTTC.

This chain joins TRBV29-1 and TRBJ2-5, with 9 bases matching TRBD1. The ends lost 3 bases at V and 5 bases at J; junction bases unmatched: 7. The CDR3 runs 14 residues. CDR1 and CDR2 from the germline V gene are SQVTM and ANQGSEA. The CDR3 DNA reads TGCAGCGTTGACTACAGGGGGCGGGTGGAGACCCAGTACTTC. It encodes CSVDYRGRVETQYF.

The V call is TRBV7-6, the J call TRBJ2-1; D gene unclear. CDR3 length: 15 amino acids. The germline CDR1 and CDR2 sequences are SGHVS and FNYEAQ. Deletions cut 5 bases from V and 3 bases from J, with 14 bases between. CDR3 nucleotides: TGTGCCAGCAGCCCGAGTTATGGCGGCTACAATGAGCAGTTCTTC. This gives the protein CASSPSYGGYNEQFF.

This chain joins TRBV6-6 and TRBJ2-7, with D possibly being TRBD2 (5 bases). Germline values: CDR1 MNHNY, CDR2 SVGAGI (reference sequence). The CDR3 length is 14 residues. Trimming cost V 2 bases and J 6 bases, with 14 bases left between them. CDR3: CASSYPLEGAEQYF. CDR3 in DNA: TGTGCCAGCAGTTACCCCCTTGAGGGCGCCGAGCAGTACTTC.

The chain joins TRBV7-2 to TRBJ2-7, with 8 bases identical to TRBD1. V was clipped by 1 base and J by 7 bases; unmatched bases: 6. CDR1 and CDR2 from the germline V gene are SGHTA and FQGNSA. This CDR3 region has 14 residues. The CDR3 region is CASSLGTGKMEQYF. The CDR3 coding sequence is TGTGCCAGCAGCTTAGGGACAGGGAAAATGGAGCAGTACTTC.

The CDR3 sequence: CSVDGTGLWDEQFF. In nucleotides, the CDR3 is TGCAGCGTTGACGGGACAGGCCTGTGGGATGAGCAGTTCTTC. This chain connects TRBV29-1 to TRBJ2-1; TRBD1 matches 8 bases. V lost 3 bases and J lost 8; bases outside the gene matches: 9. CDR1 and CDR2 from the germline V gene are SQVTM and ANQGSEA. The CDR3 runs to 14 residues.

This clone appeared a single time. The chain carries TRBV28 and TRBJ2-3; TRBD2 aligns across 11 bases. J lost 1 base, V lost 9 bases, and 3 bases had no gene match. Germline V gene data show CDR1 as MDHEN and CDR2 as SYDVKM. This CDR3 is built from 14 residues. The CDR3 coding sequence is TGTGCCAGTAATAGCGGGGGGGGCACAGATACGCAGTATTTT. It translates to CASNSGGGTDTQYF.

The chain combines TRBV5-4 with TRBJ2-7; D might be TRBD1 (6 bases). Germline assignment: CDR1 SGHNT and CDR2 YYREEE (reference sequence). Trimming left V 1 base short and J 4 bases short, with 15 bases between. The CDR3 is 15 amino acids. The CDR3 loop reads CASSLYPGAQYEQYF. The CDR3 DNA is TGTGCCAGCAGCTTGTATCCAGGGGCCCAGTACGAGCAGTACTTC. Combining the CDR3 with reference TRBV5-4 and TRBJ2-7 gives the whole variable domain ETGVTQSPTHLIKTRGQQVTLRCSSQSGHNTVSWYQQALGQGPQFIFQYYREEENGRGNFPPRFSGLQFPNYSSELNVNALELDDSALYLCASSLYPGAQYEQYFGPGTRLTVT.

This clone was recorded a few times. The chain uses TRBV7-9 and TRBJ2-5; 7 bases fit TRBD1. The length of the CDR3 is 14 residues. Looked up from germline, CDR1 is SEHNR and CDR2 is FQNEAQ (reference sequence). With 1 base clipped from V and 13 bases from J, the junction kept 12 bases outside the gene matches. CDR3 residues: CASSLGQGPIRVYF. The CDR3, as DNA: TGTGCCAGCAGCTTAGGACAGGGCCCGATTCGGGTGTACTTC.

The chain is built from TRBV19 and TRBJ1-1; possibly TRBD1 for D (5 bases). Germline V gives CDR1 LNHDA, CDR2 SQIVND (reference sequence). The CDR3 length is 15 residues. Trimming shortened V by 7 bases and J by 4 bases, and 19 bases separated the two germline ends. The CDR3 region has the DNA TGTGCCAGTATAGGAGGTAGGGGCTCGGGCACTGAAGCTTTCTTT. Amino acids: CASIGGRGSGTEAFF.

V usage is TRBV4-2 and J usage is TRBJ1-2; 8 nucleotides match TRBD1. CDR3 size: 15 residues. J was trimmed by 6 bases and V by 1 base; bases with no gene match: 7. The V gene's germline CDR1 is LGHNA and CDR2 YNFKEQ. The CDR3 region is CASSQGEDRADGYTF. The CDR3, as DNA: TGTGCCAGCAGCCAAGGGGAGGACAGGGCGGATGGCTACACCTTC.

The chain has TRBV6-5 and TRBJ1-2, with D uncertain. The CDR3 contains 12 residues. Germline-derived CDR1 and CDR2 are MNHEY and SVGAGI. V was shortened by 2 bases and J by 5 bases, with 6 bases between the two germline ends. Here the CDR3 reads CASSYGQYGYTF. DNA of the CDR3: TGTGCCAGCAGTTACGGCCAATATGGCTACACCTTC.

V gene TRBV4-1 combines with J gene TRBJ2-7; D is uncertain. The germline V gene encodes CDR1 MGHRA and CDR2 YSYEKL. The CDR3 spans 14 residues. V gave up 6 bases and J gave up 5 bases, with 17 bases separating them. The CDR3 is CASRLTGPGDEQYF. In nucleotides, the CDR3 is TGCGCCAGCAGACTGACGGGCCCTGGAGACGAGCAGTACTTC.

The V call is TRBV19, the J call TRBJ2-1; D gene unclear. Looked up from germline, CDR1 is LNHDA and CDR2 is SQIVND (reference sequence). V gave up 0 bases and J gave up 0 bases, with 6 bases separating them. The CDR3 contains 15 residues. The CDR3 region has the DNA TGTGCCAGTAGTATAGATCAGAGCTCCTACAATGAGCAGTTCTTC. Translated: CASSIDQSSYNEQFF.

This clone was seen a few times. The rearrangement uses TRBV28 and TRBJ2-3; D is undetermined. CDR1 and CDR2 (germline): MDHEN, SYDVKM. The CDR3 extends over 17 amino acids. Between the trimmed V and J ends, which lost 2 bases and 1 base, there was a span of 16 bases. The CDR3 DNA is TGTGCCAGCAGTTTAGATGGGGTGGGATTTGGCACAGATACGCAGTATTTT. Translating it yields CASSLDGVGFGTDTQYF. The full variable domain, with the rest looked up from reference TRBV28 and TRBJ2-3, is DVKVTQSSRYLVKRTGEKVFLECVQDMDHENMFWYRQDPGLGLRLIYFSYDVKMKEKGDIPEGYSVSREKKERFSLILESASTNQTSMYLCASSLDGVGFGTDTQYFGPGTRLTVL.

This clone was recorded a few times. The chain is built from TRBV6-6 and TRBJ2-1; D gene uncertain. This CDR3 is built from 13 residues. Per the germline V gene, CDR1 is MNHNY and CDR2 is SVGAGI (reference sequence). The ends were cut back, 5 bases at V and 7 bases at J, with 12 bases in the middle. CDR3 nucleotide sequence: TGTGCCAGCAGTGATAAAGACCCGAATGAGCAGTTCTTC. Protein: CASSDKDPNEQFF.

This chain uses TRBV7-6 with TRBJ2-5, with TRBD2 matching 10 bases. The V gene's germline CDR1 is SGHVS and CDR2 FNYEAQ. This CDR3 has 16 residues. The junction had 3 bases not matched to a gene; V was cut back by 1 base and J by 1 base. CDR3 region: CASSLDSGGIQETQYF. In DNA, the CDR3 is TGTGCCAGCAGCTTAGATAGCGGGGGGATCCAAGAGACCCAGTACTTC.

This clone occurred a few times. This CDR3 reads CASSGLAGTYNEQFF. DNA of the CDR3: TGTGCCAGCAGCGGCCTAGCGGGGACCTACAATGAGCAGTTCTTC. The chain joins TRBV7-2 to TRBJ2-1; 9 bases fit TRBD2. This CDR3 has 15 residues. Germline V gene lookup returns CDR1 SGHTA and CDR2 FQGNSA. Losses at the gene ends were 5 bases for V and 2 bases for J; bases not matched to a gene: 4.